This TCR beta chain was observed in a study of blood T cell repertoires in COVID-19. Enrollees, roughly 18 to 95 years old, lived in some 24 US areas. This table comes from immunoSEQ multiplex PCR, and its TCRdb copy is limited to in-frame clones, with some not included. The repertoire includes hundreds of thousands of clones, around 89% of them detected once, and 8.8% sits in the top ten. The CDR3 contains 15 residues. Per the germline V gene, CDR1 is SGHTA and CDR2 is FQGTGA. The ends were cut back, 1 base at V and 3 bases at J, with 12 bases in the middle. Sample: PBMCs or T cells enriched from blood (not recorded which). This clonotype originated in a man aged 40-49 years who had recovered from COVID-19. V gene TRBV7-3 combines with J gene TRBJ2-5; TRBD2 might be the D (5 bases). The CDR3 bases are TGTGCCAGCAGCTTAAGTGGAGGATTGAAAGAGACCCAGTACTTC. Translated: CASSLSGGLKETQYF.